The table lists the clone carrying this T cell receptor beta chain with many counts. Its antigen is not identified. This entry comes from a study of blood T cells in healthy people across ages. Study-wide points: What prevented conclusive comparison of naive and antigen-experienced cells was that PBMCs were unsorted.

The junction had 7 bases not matched to a gene; V was cut back by 2 bases and J by 4 bases. This CDR3 comprises 16 residues. The germline V gene encodes CDR1 MNHEY and CDR2 SVGEGT. Together with a sample-barcoded 5' primer, a J-beta primer mix was included in a second PCR lasting about 6 to 11 cycles. Each cDNA molecule received a tag from a template-switch adaptor that had 12 random nucleotides. TCRdb re-analysed the 5' RACE reads in MiXCR, keeping a single row per CDR3 protein. The table records around 1.5 million distinct CDR3 sequences, 55% to 75% of them present only once. The chain has TRBV6-2 or TRBV6-3 and TRBJ2-1, with TRBD1 identical over 8 bases. The sequencing sample was made of blood. The TCR originated in a man aged 18 to 30 in good health. In DNA form, the CDR3 reads TGTGCCAGCAGTTACGGGGCAGGGGGCCGTTACAATGAGCAGTTCTTC. It is translated as CASSYGAGGRYNEQFF.